This T cell receptor beta chain derives from a study of blood T cell repertoires in COVID-19. Across the whole study: The samples span acute and convalescent COVID-19 from the United States, Italy and Spain.

Libraries were prepared by immunoSEQ multiplex PCR; TCRdb keeps only in-frame clonotypes and omits some of them. The table shows 200,000 to 250,000 clones, with around 86% occurring only once. The CDR3 spans 15 residues. The germline V gene has CDR1 SQVTM and CDR2 ANQGSEA. Trimming stripped 5 bases from V and 2 bases from J, with 17 bases between. The sample taken for sequencing was peripheral blood. The rearrangement joins TRBV29-1 to TRBJ2-3; perhaps TRBD1 as D (5 bases). The TCR originated in a woman in her seventies with active or convalescent COVID-19. The CDR3 protein is CSVPKEVGATDTQYF. The CDR3 DNA follows: TGCAGCGTTCCCAAAGAGGTAGGGGCCACAGATACGCAGTATTTT.